Listed below are T cell receptor beta chains from one sample, sequenced in a study of human T cells and chemical hapten exposure. Using its own MiXCR run on the RACE reads, TCRdb lists one record per CDR3 protein. Of roughly 98,000 distinct CDR3 sequences in the sample, roughly 12% were seen once. Source: whole blood, taken in connection with sensitization to the hapten diphenylcyclopropenone (DPC). Receptors originate from a woman aged 40 to 50 with alopecia areata. Some clones in this sample may be carry-over from other donors' samples. Each CDR3 is given with its conserved first and last residue. The D gene is left open where the match is weak. A clone size is listed for some rows: how often the clone was seen (once, few, many), or a class if it is expanded.

clone size,J gene,V gene,D gene,CDR3 protein,CDR3 DNA
-,TRBJ1-5,TRBV6-1,-,CASRWGTNQPQHF,TGTGCCAGCAGATGGGGGACCAATCAGCCCCAGCATTTT
many,TRBJ2-5,TRBV6-5,TRBD1,CASITGGETQYF,TGTGCCAGCATCACAGGGGGAGAGACCCAGTACTTC
many,TRBJ1-2,TRBV9,TRBD1,CASSQGTGKGYGYTF,TGTGCCAGCAGCCAAGGGACAGGGAAAGGGTATGGCTACACCTTC
few,TRBJ2-7,TRBV6-6,-,CASSYGGYYEQYF,TGTGCCAGCAGTTACGGCGGGTACTACGAGCAGTACTTC
-,TRBJ2-1,TRBV11-2,TRBD1,CASSLGQLNYNEQFF,TGTGCCAGCAGTTTGGGACAGCTTAACTACAATGAGCAGTTCTTC
many,TRBJ2-3,TRBV18,-,CASSPTSGGARADTQYF,TGTGCCAGCTCACCAACCTCGGGCGGGGCCAGGGCAGATACGCAGTATTTT
many,TRBJ2-3,TRBV20-1,-,CSARRDTQYF,TGCAGTGCTCGTAGGGATACGCAGTATTTT
few,TRBJ2-2,TRBV20-1,-,CSARRSGTDTGELFF,TGCAGTGCTAGAAGAAGCGGGACAGACACCGGGGAGCTGTTTTTT
few,TRBJ1-1,TRBV12-3/TRBV12-4,TRBD1,CASSFAVGQGGNTEAFF,TGTGCCAGCAGTTTTGCCGTAGGACAGGGAGGGAACACTGAAGCTTTCTTT
-,TRBJ2-7,TRBV29-1,TRBD2,CSVRAGGKDEQYF,TGCAGCGTCAGAGCGGGAGGCAAAGACGAGCAGTACTTC
few,TRBJ2-3,TRBV28,-,CASSTTTSTDTQYF,TGTGCCAGCAGTACCACGACTTCTACAGATACGCAGTATTTT
-,TRBJ2-3,TRBV7-3,-,CASSLNLGIRWDTQYF,TGTGCCAGCAGCTTAAACCTTGGTATTAGATGGGATACGCAGTATTTT
-,TRBJ2-5,TRBV7-2,-,CASSYRPGGTQYF,TGTGCCAGCAGCTATAGACCCGGAGGGACCCAGTACTTC
-,TRBJ1-1,TRBV29-1,-,CSVDRQGRFAEAFF,TGCAGCGTTGATCGGCAGGGGCGGTTCGCTGAAGCTTTCTTT
-,TRBJ2-7,TRBV7-9,-,CASSAPPTVEQYF,TGTGCCAGCAGCGCGCCCCCTACAGTAGAGCAGTACTTC
few,TRBJ1-6,TRBV5-4,-,CASSLVGRNNSPLHF,TGTGCCAGCAGCTTGGTTGGACGGAATAATTCACCCCTCCACTTT
many,TRBJ1-6,TRBV27,-,CASSLGGRLGHNSPLHF,TGTGCCAGCAGTTTGGGGGGTCGACTTGGCCATAATTCACCCCTCCACTTT
many,TRBJ2-1,TRBV24-1,TRBD1,CATSDWTGDGNEQFF,TGTGCCACCAGTGACTGGACAGGGGATGGAAATGAGCAGTTCTTC
many,TRBJ2-7,TRBV29-1,TRBD1,CSVADRAPLEQYF,TGCAGCGTGGCGGACAGGGCCCCACTGGAGCAGTACTTC
-,TRBJ2-7,TRBV18,TRBD1,CASSSPGQGAYEQYF,TGTGCCAGCTCAAGTCCGGGACAGGGGGCCTACGAGCAGTACTTC
few,TRBJ1-5,TRBV3-1,-,CASSQVPGGGQPQHF,TGTGCCAGCAGCCAAGTTCCAGGTGGAGGGCAGCCCCAGCATTTT
-,TRBJ2-7,TRBV28,-,CASSLPGAGYYEQYF,TGTGCCAGCAGTTTACCAGGGGCCGGCTACTACGAGCAGTACTTC
-,TRBJ2-7,TRBV28,TRBD2,CASTRLAGAEQYF,TGTGCCAGCACCAGACTAGCGGGAGCCGAGCAGTACTTC
-,TRBJ2-1,TRBV29-1,-,CSVDGRLENEQFF,TGCAGCGTTGATGGTAGGCTAGAGAATGAGCAGTTCTTC
few,TRBJ2-7,TRBV7-6,TRBD2,CASSPARGGGNPYEQYF,TGTGCCAGCAGCCCCGCGCGGGGGGGTGGGAACCCCTACGAGCAGTACTTC
-,TRBJ1-6,TRBV20-1,TRBD1,CSAPDRVNSPLHF,TGCAGTGCTCCGGACAGGGTTAATTCACCCCTCCACTTT
few,TRBJ2-3,TRBV19,-,CASSIRGGADTQYF,TGTGCCAGTAGTATCAGGGGCGGTGCAGATACGCAGTATTTT
few,TRBJ1-1,TRBV18,TRBD1,CASSQQGARTEAFF,TGTGCCAGCTCACAACAGGGGGCGAGGACTGAAGCTTTCTTT
many,TRBJ2-7,TRBV7-8,-,CASSPGTRRYEQYF,TGTGCCAGCAGTCCTGGGACACGACGGTACGAGCAGTACTTC
many,TRBJ2-1,TRBV20-1,TRBD2,CSARSGGPYNEQFF,TGCAGTGCTAGATCGGGGGGACCGTACAATGAGCAGTTCTTC
-,TRBJ2-1,TRBV2,TRBD2,CASSRLAGGHGEQFF,TGTGCCAGCAGTCGGCTAGCGGGAGGGCATGGTGAGCAGTTCTTC
-,TRBJ2-1,TRBV24-1,-,CATSAGTVNEQFF,TGTGCCACCAGTGCCGGGACCGTTAATGAGCAGTTCTTC
many,TRBJ2-1,TRBV29-1,-,CSATGNEQFF,TGCAGCGCAACAGGGAACGAGCAGTTCTTC
-,TRBJ1-1,TRBV3-1,-,CASSQVSRIMNTEAFF,TGTGCCAGCAGCCAAGTCTCCAGAATCATGAACACTGAAGCTTTCTTT
-,TRBJ1-2,TRBV4-2,-,CASSQSQDGYTF,TGTGCCAGCAGCCAGTCACAGGATGGCTACACCTTC
few,TRBJ1-2,TRBV7-9,-,CASSLSTPWSAGYTF,TGTGCCAGCAGCTTAAGTACTCCGTGGTCTGCTGGCTACACCTTC
few,TRBJ2-1,TRBV10-1,-,CASSNRLCSYNEQFF,TGCGCCAGCAGTAATAGACTGTGCTCCTACAATGAGCAGTTCTTC
-,TRBJ2-7,TRBV28,-,CASREPGSYEQYF,TGTGCCAGCCGGGAGCCCGGGTCCTACGAGCAGTACTTC
-,TRBJ1-1,TRBV6-5,-,CASSYRDGFEAFF,TGTGCCAGCAGTTACCGGGACGGGTTTGAAGCTTTCTTT
-,TRBJ1-5,TRBV5-6,-,CASSKGGFSRQPQHF,TGTGCCAGCAGCAAAGGGGGTTTTTCCCGGCAGCCCCAGCATTTT
-,TRBJ2-7,TRBV12-3/TRBV12-4,-,CASSLSREDYEQYF,TGTGCCAGCAGTTTGTCCAGGGAAGACTACGAGCAGTACTTC
many,TRBJ2-7,TRBV6-5,TRBD2,CASSYEGSGSYEQYF,TGTGCCAGCAGTTACGAAGGTAGCGGGAGTTACGAGCAGTACTTC
-,TRBJ1-1,TRBV3-1,-,CASSQDLFGITEAFF,TGTGCCAGCAGCCAAGATCTGTTTGGAATCACTGAAGCTTTCTTT
few,TRBJ2-7,TRBV28,-,CASSPSDNYEQYF,TGTGCCAGCAGTCCCTCGGACAACTACGAGCAGTACTTC
many,TRBJ1-1,TRBV11-2,TRBD1,CASSAPGQGGIAFF,TGTGCCAGCAGCGCTCCGGGACAGGGGGGAATAGCTTTCTTT
few,TRBJ1-6,TRBV20-1,-,CSVTGRNNSPLHF,TGCAGTGTGACGGGCAGGAATAATTCACCCCTCCACTTT
many,TRBJ2-3,TRBV12-3/TRBV12-4,-,CASSFQIPTDTQYF,TGTGCCAGCAGTTTTCAGATTCCCACAGATACGCAGTATTTT
-,TRBJ2-2,TRBV4-3,TRBD1,CASTTGFLAGELFF,TGCGCCAGCACGACAGGGTTTTTGGCCGGGGAGCTGTTTTTT
many,TRBJ1-5,TRBV27,-,CASSPRGVAQPQHF,TGTGCCAGCAGTCCACGGGGGGTGGCTCAGCCCCAGCATTTT